The 8 T cell receptor beta chains given below trace back to one sample, sequenced in a study of breast tumors, draining lymph nodes, adjacent tissues (dated by TCRdb to 2016 to 2017). Lymph node samples came from the axillary draining lymph nodes of breast cancer patients. The library was generated by multiplex PCR. The instrument given in TCRdb is Illumina HiSeq 2000. The raw public reads went through TCRdb reprocessing: fastp at Q25, MiXCR clone calling, in-frame beta chains kept. Each entry is one CDR3 protein sequence, shown with its most common DNA and genes. The sample table records 120,000 or so distinct CDR3 sequences; just under 20% of these occur just once. Over 3% of the sample goes to the ten largest clones. The sample consisted of axillary lymph node tissue. Source of these receptors: a female donor with breast cancer. Some clones in this sample may be carry-over from other donors' samples.

This clonotype came up many times. This sequence joins TRBV11-2 and TRBJ2-5, with D maybe TRBD2 (6 bases). The CDR3 totals 15 residues. Deletions cut 2 bases from V and 2 bases from J, with 12 bases between. CDR1 SGHAT and CDR2 FQNNGV come from the germline V gene. CDR3 protein: CASSLYLGRQETQYF. The CDR3 nucleotides are TGTGCCAGCAGCTTATATTTGGGGAGGCAAGAGACCCAGTACTTC.

At least ten counts were recorded for this clonotype. At one of its ends the junction is not consistent with the germline gene, which may arise from a read error. This rearrangement joins TRBV7-8 to TRBJ2-1; 7 nucleotides align to TRBD1. This CDR3 has 18 residues. The germline V gene has CDR1 SGHVS and CDR2 FQNEAQ. DNA for the CDR3: TGTGCCAGCAGCCCCTTAGCCCCCGCCGGGACAGACCTCAATCAGCAGTTCTTC. The encoded protein is CASSPLAPAGTDLNQQFF.

This clonotype appeared many times. CDR3 coding DNA: TGTGCCAGCAGTAAAAGGACAGGTCTCGGTTTGGGACTAAATGAAAAACTGTTTTTT. As protein: CASSKRTGLGLGLNEKLFF. The chain joins TRBV9 to TRBJ1-4; 7 positions match TRBD1. The germline CDR1 and CDR2 sequences are SGDLS and YYNGEE. V shed 5 bases, J shed 5 bases, and the junction held 21 bases outside the gene matches. This CDR3 contains 19 residues.

About this clonotype: This may be a read error, as it is one base from a much larger clone. This chain connects TRBV19 to TRBJ2-3; 8 bases line up with TRBD2. This CDR3 is 17 amino acids long. In germline, CDR1 is LNHDA, CDR2 SQIVND (reference sequence). The CDR3 protein is CASSISGTRASTDMQYF. CDR3 nucleotide sequence: TGTGCCAGTAGTATATCCGGGACTAGAGCTAGCACAGATATGCAGTATTTT.

This clonotype was found many times. J is TRBJ2-1 and V is TRBV19; TRBD2 agrees at 11 bases. This CDR3 has 14 residues. V shed 4 bases and J 5 bases; nucleotides not matched to a gene: 1. Germline CDR1 reads LNHDA; CDR2 reads SQIVND (reference sequence). The CDR3 bases are TGTGCCAGTAGTAAGACTAGCGGGAACAATGAGCAGTTCTTC. It codes for CASSKTSGNNEQFF.

Of note for this clonotype: With a much larger clone just one base away, this may be a read error. V gene TRBV10-3 combines with J gene TRBJ1-2; 7 bases match TRBD1. The CDR3 is 13 residues long. The V gene's germline CDR1 is ENHRY and CDR2 SYGVKD. This chain's CDR3 is CAIGERDSSGYTF. Here the CDR3 DNA reads TGTGCCATCGGTGAGCGGGACAGTTCTGGCTACACCTTC.

Notes on this clonotype: A read error may explain this, as a much larger clone is one base away. J is TRBJ2-5 and V is TRBV7-8; 8 bases align to TRBD1. The CDR3 length is 13 residues. V was pared by 10 bases and J by 2 bases, with 6 bases of the junction left unmatched. Looked up from germline, CDR1 is SGHVS and CDR2 is FQNEAQ. CDR3: CANRTGSQETQYF. The CDR3 DNA reads as TGTGCCAATAGGACAGGGTCGCAAGAGACCCAGTACTTC.

This clonotype has a count of ten or more. This chain uses TRBV10-3 with TRBJ1-4; 8 bases line up with TRBD1. With V trimmed by 6 bases and J by 8 bases, 8 bases remained unmatched. This CDR3 has 14 residues. The germline V gene has CDR1 ENHRY and CDR2 SYGVKD. The CDR3 DNA is TGTGCCATCAGCCCGGGACAGGCAGGAGAAAAACTGTTTTTT. Amino acid sequence: CAISPGQAGEKLFF.